The present TCR beta chain was sequenced within a study of memory CD4+ T cells and cytomegalovirus serostatus. CDR1 and CDR2 from the germline V gene are LGHNA and YNFKEQ. This CDR3 spans 14 amino acids. The V end was cut by 0 bases, the J end by 4 bases, with 7 bases between. Method: immunoSEQ multiplex PCR; TCRdb's copy keeps in-frame clones and lacks some. The sample lists 46,000 or so clones, just under 80% seen once, with approximately 1% in the top ten. The sort gate was single viable CD3+CD4+CD8-CD45RO+ cells for memory CD4+ T cells. The V call is TRBV4-2, the J call TRBJ1-5, with D hard to call. The source material was memory CD4+ T cells from blood. The TCR originated in an adult in good health and CMV-seronegative. The CDR3 sequence: CASSQEFQNQPQHF. In DNA form, the CDR3 reads TGTGCCAGCAGCCAAGAATTCCAGAATCAGCCCCAGCATTTT.